This T cell receptor beta chain was retrieved from a study of cytomegalovirus exposure and HLA in healthy donors. Overall study results and limits: In a later analysis, productive TCRs from donors in an Asian-associated ancestry cluster reportedly carried fewer N-insertions than the cohort mean. Later on, an analysis tied over 15,000 TCR beta sequences to HLA alleles at 0.05 false discovery rate. Further analysis was carried out later, and it showed several of the most significant clusters appearing linked to common viral pathogens.

On this clone: Its cognate antigen is unknown.

PCR employed 60 Vbeta and 13 Jbeta primers. In the original processing: Unique TCR beta chains totaled about 73 million in a later count, with some 10 million of them shared. TCRdb keeps only in-frame clones here, not all; method: immunoSEQ multiplex PCR. The V and J calls and clone size were taken over from that table, and D and trimming were inferred from the DNA. The data show over 150,000 clones, more than 75% seen once. Trimming stripped 4 bases from V and 2 bases from J, with 11 bases between. CDR1 is MNHNS, CDR2 SASEGT, per germline. This CDR3 is 14 amino acids long. The source material was PBMCs. This TCR derives from a man between 18 and 35 years old in good health and CMV-seropositive. The chain is built from TRBV6-1 and TRBJ1-2; the D gene is possibly TRBD1 (6 bases). This chain's CDR3 is CASSGWGGNYGYTF. The CDR3 coding sequence is TGTGCCAGCAGTGGATGGGGGGGCAACTATGGCTACACCTTC.